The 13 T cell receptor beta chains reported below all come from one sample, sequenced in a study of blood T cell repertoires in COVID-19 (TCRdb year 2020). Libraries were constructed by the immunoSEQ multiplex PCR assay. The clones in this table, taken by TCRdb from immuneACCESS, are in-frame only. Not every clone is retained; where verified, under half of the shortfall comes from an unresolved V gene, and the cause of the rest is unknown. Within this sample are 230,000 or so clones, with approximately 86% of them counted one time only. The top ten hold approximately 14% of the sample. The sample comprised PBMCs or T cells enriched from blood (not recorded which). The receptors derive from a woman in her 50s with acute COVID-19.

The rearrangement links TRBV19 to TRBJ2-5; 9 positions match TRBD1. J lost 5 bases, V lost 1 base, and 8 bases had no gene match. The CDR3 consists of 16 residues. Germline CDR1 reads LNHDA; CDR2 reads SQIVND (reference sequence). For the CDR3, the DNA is TGTGCCAGTAGTATAGGGACAGGGGCAGGTTCGGAGACCCAGTACTTC. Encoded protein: CASSIGTGAGSETQYF.

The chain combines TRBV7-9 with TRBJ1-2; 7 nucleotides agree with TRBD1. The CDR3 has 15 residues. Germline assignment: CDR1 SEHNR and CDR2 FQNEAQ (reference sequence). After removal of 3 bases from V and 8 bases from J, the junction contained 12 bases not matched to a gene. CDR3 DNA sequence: TGTGCCAGCAGCTTTTGGACAGGATCGAGCGGGGGCTACACCTTC. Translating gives CASSFWTGSSGGYTF.

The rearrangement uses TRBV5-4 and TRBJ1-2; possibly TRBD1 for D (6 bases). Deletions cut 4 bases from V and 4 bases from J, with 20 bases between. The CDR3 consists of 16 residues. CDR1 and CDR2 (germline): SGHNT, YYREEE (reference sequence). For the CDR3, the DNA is TGTGCCAGCAGCCCGAGGGCAGGGGACACTAGCTATGGCTACACCTTC. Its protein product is CASSPRAGDTSYGYTF.

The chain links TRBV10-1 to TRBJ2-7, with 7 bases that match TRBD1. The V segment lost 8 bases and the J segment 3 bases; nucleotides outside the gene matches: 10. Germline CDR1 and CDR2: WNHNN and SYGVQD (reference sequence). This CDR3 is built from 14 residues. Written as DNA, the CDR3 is TGCGCCAGCTGTCGGGACAGTCTAAACTACGAGCAGTACTTC. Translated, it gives CASCRDSLNYEQYF.

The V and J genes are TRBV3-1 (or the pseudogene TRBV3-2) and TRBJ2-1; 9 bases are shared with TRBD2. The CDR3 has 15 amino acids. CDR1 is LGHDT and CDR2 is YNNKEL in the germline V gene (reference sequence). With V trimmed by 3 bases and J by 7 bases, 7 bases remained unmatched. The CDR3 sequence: CASSQYSGSGNEQFF. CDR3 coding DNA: TGTGCCAGCAGCCAGTATAGCGGGAGTGGTAATGAGCAGTTCTTC.

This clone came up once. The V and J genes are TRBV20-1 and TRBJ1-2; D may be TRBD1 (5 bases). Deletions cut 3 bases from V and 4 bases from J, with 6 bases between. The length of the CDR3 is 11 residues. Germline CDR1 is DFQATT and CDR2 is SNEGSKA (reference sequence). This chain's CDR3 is CSASGGYGYTF. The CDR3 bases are TGCAGTGCTAGCGGGGGCTATGGCTACACCTTC.

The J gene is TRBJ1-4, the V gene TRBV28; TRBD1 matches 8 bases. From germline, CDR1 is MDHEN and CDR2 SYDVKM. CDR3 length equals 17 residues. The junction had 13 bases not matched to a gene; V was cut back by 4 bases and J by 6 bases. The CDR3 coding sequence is TGTGCCAGCAGTTCGGCGACAGGGGAGGCCCCGGATGAAAAACTGTTTTTT. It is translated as CASSSATGEAPDEKLFF.

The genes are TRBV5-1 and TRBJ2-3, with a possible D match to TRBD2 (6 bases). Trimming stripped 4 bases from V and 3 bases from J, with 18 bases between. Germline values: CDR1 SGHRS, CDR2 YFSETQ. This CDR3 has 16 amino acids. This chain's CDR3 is CASSPLPRDFTDTQYF. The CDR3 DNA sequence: TGCGCCAGCAGCCCCCTGCCCCGGGACTTTACAGATACGCAGTATTTT.

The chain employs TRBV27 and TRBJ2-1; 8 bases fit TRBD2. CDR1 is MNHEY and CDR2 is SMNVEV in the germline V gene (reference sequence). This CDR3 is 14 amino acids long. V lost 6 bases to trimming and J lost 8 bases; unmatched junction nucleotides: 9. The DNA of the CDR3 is TGTGCCAGCAGCCGAGCCGGGACTAGTTATGAGCAGTTCTTC. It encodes CASSRAGTSYEQFF.

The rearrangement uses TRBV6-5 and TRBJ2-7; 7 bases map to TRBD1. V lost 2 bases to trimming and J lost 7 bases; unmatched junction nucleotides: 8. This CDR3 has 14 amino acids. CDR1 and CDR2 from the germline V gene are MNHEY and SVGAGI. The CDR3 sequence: CASSYKGGGGEQYF. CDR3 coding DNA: TGTGCCAGCAGTTACAAAGGGGGCGGCGGGGAGCAGTACTTC.

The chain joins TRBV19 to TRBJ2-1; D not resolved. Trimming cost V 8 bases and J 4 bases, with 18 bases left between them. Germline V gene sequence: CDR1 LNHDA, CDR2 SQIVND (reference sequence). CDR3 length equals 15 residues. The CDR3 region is CASVPSPDNYNEQFF. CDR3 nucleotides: TGTGCCAGTGTCCCAAGCCCCGATAATTACAATGAGCAGTTCTTC. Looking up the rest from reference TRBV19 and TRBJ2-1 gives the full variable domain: DGGITQSPKYLFRKEGQNVTLSCEQNLNHDAMYWYRQDPGQGLRLIYYSQIVNDFQKGDIAEGYSVSREKKESFPLTVTSAQKNPTAFYLCASVPSPDNYNEQFFGPGTRLTVL.

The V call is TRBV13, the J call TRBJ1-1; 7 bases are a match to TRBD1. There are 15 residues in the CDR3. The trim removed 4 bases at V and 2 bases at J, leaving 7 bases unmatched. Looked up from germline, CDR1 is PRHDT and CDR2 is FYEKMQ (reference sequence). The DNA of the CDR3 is TGTGCCAGCAGCTCCCGTCGACAGGGAAACACTGAAGCTTTCTTT. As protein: CASSSRRQGNTEAFF.

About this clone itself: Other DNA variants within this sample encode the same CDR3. Here the CDR3 DNA reads TGTGCCAGCTCACCGGGACAGGGCAATCAGCCCCAGCATTTT. This translates into CASSPGQGNQPQHF. The J gene is TRBJ1-5, the V gene TRBV18; 8 nucleotides align to TRBD1. J was trimmed by 2 bases and V by 3 bases; bases with no gene match: 0. In germline, CDR1 is KGHSH, CDR2 LQKENI. CDR3 length: 14 amino acids.